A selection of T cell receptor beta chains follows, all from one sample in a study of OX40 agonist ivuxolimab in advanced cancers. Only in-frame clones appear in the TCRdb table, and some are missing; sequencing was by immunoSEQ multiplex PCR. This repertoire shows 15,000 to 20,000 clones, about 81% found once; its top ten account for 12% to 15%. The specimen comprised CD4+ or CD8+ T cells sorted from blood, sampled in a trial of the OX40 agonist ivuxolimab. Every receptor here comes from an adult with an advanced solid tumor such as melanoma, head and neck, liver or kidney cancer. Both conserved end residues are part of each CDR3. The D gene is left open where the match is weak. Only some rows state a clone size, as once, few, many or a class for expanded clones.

CDR3nt: TGTGCCAGCAGCCCCGACGGCGGCGTCGCGAACACCGGGGAGCTGTTTTTT; CDR3aa: CASSPDGGVANTGELFF; j_gene: TRBJ2-2; abundance: NA; d_gene: NA; v_gene: TRBV7-3
CDR3nt: TGTGCCATCAGTGATCAGGACAGGGGGAACTATGGCTACACCTTC; CDR3aa: CAISDQDRGNYGYTF; j_gene: TRBJ1-2; abundance: NA; d_gene: TRBD1; v_gene: TRBV10-3
CDR3nt: TGTGCCAGCAGTTTAGGACAGGGGACTCAAGAGACCCAGTACTTC; CDR3aa: CASSLGQGTQETQYF; j_gene: TRBJ2-5; abundance: NA; d_gene: TRBD1; v_gene: TRBV7-4
CDR3nt: TGTGCCAGCAGCGTAGCCGGGGATAGGTCCTACGAGCAGTACTTC; CDR3aa: CASSVAGDRSYEQYF; j_gene: TRBJ2-7; abundance: NA; d_gene: NA; v_gene: TRBV9
CDR3nt: TGTGCCAGTAGGACAGGGGAATCCCTATCCTATGGCTACACCTTC; CDR3aa: CASRTGESLSYGYTF; j_gene: TRBJ1-2; abundance: NA; d_gene: TRBD1; v_gene: TRBV19
CDR3nt: TGTGCCAGCAGCCCGAGTGAGGGGGTGATCACCATATATTTT; CDR3aa: CASSPSEGVITIYF; j_gene: TRBJ1-3; abundance: NA; d_gene: NA; v_gene: TRBV9
CDR3nt: TGTGCCAGCAGCCCAGGCGGACCGGGGAGGGGCTCCTACGAGCAGTACTTC; CDR3aa: CASSPGGPGRGSYEQYF; j_gene: TRBJ2-7; abundance: NA; d_gene: TRBD2; v_gene: TRBV7-2
CDR3nt: TGTGCCAGCAGCCACAGACTAGACGAGCAGTACTTC; CDR3aa: CASSHRLDEQYF; j_gene: TRBJ2-7; abundance: NA; d_gene: NA; v_gene: TRBV13
CDR3nt: TGTGCCAGCAGCTTAGTTGCAGGGTTGGCCTACGAGCAGTACTTC; CDR3aa: CASSLVAGLAYEQYF; j_gene: TRBJ2-7; abundance: NA; d_gene: NA; v_gene: TRBV7-8
CDR3nt: TGTGCCAGCAGTTTTGTAGTAGTGAACGAGCAGTACTTC; CDR3aa: CASSFVVVNEQYF; j_gene: TRBJ2-7; abundance: NA; d_gene: NA; v_gene: TRBV28
CDR3nt: TGCAGTGCTAGGTTTCGTACTGAAGCTTTCTTT; CDR3aa: CSARFRTEAFF; j_gene: TRBJ1-1; abundance: few; d_gene: NA; v_gene: TRBV20-1
CDR3nt: TGCGCCAGCAGCCAAGATAGGGGTAATGGCTACACCTTC; CDR3aa: CASSQDRGNGYTF; j_gene: TRBJ1-2; abundance: NA; d_gene: NA; v_gene: TRBV4-3